This is a list of T cell receptor beta chains from one sample in a study of graft-versus-host responses after intestinal transplantation. TCRdb's copy holds only in-frame clones and misses some; the assay was immunoSEQ multiplex PCR. Of about 120,000 clones detected, approximately 90% appear once; the ten largest clones hold roughly 0.17%. Antigen specificity for these receptors is unknown. The sample consisted of unstimulated CD4+ T cells sorted from spleen or lymph node cells, taken before intestinal transplant. All receptors derive from a human donor who received an intestinal transplant. Each CDR3 is given with its conserved first and last residue. The D gene is left open where the match is weak. The size of a clone is reported for some rows only, either as once, few or many, or as a class for expanded clones.

TRBV28,TRBJ2-5,-,TRBD1,CASSLSFAGGETQYF,TGTGCCAGCAGTTTATCTTTCGCAGGGGGCGAGACCCAGTACTTC
TRBV5-4,TRBJ1-3,-,TRBD1,CASSLGTGGNGNTIYF,TGTGCCAGCAGCTTGGGGACAGGGGGCAATGGAAACACCATATATTTT
TRBV10-2,TRBJ1-4,-,TRBD1,CASRLGGGADEKLFF,TGCGCCAGCAGACTAGGAGGGGGCGCTGATGAAAAACTGTTTTTT
TRBV6-1,TRBJ2-7,few,TRBD1,CASRRTGSLYEQYF,TGTGCCAGCAGGCGGACAGGGAGTTTATACGAGCAGTACTTC
TRBV29-1,TRBJ2-7,-,-,CSVRDHREGEQYF,TGCAGCGTTCGGGATCACAGGGAGGGCGAGCAGTACTTC
TRBV28,TRBJ2-5,-,TRBD2,CASSFRASGVQETQYF,TGTGCCAGCAGTTTTAGAGCTAGCGGGGTTCAAGAGACCCAGTACTTC
TRBV5-1,TRBJ2-1,-,-,CASSLLATGLRNEQFF,TGCGCCAGCAGCTTACTAGCGACAGGCTTACGCAATGAGCAGTTCTTC
TRBV18,TRBJ2-3,-,TRBD1,CASSPNRGLDTDTQYF,TGTGCCAGCTCACCGAACAGGGGGCTGGACACAGATACGCAGTATTTT
TRBV20-1,TRBJ1-1,-,-,CSARGVAFF,TGCAGTGCTAGAGGCGTAGCTTTCTTT
TRBV15,TRBJ1-1,-,-,CATSRDLRGSTEAFF,TGTGCCACCAGCAGAGATCTCAGGGGAAGCACTGAAGCTTTCTTT
TRBV15,TRBJ2-5,-,-,CATSRDFQETQYF,TGTGCCACCAGCAGGGACTTTCAAGAGACCCAGTACTTC
TRBV4-2,TRBJ1-2,-,TRBD1,CASSQDRGGDYGYTF,TGTGCCAGCAGCCAGGACAGGGGAGGGGACTATGGCTACACCTTC
TRBV7-2,TRBJ1-2,-,-,CASRSQSFNYGYTF,TGTGCCAGCAGGTCACAGTCTTTTAACTATGGCTACACCTTC
TRBV9,TRBJ2-5,-,-,CASSSSGFGETQYF,TGTGCCAGCAGCTCCTCAGGGTTCGGGGAGACCCAGTACTTC
TRBV5-4,TRBJ2-7,-,-,CASSSSSSYEQYF,TGTGCCAGCAGCTCCTCCAGCTCCTACGAGCAGTACTTC
TRBV20-1,TRBJ2-1,-,TRBD1,CSAHTGGEQFF,TGCAGTGCCCACACAGGGGGTGAGCAGTTCTTC
TRBV6-5,TRBJ1-3,-,-,CASRVYPGNTIYF,TGTGCCAGCCGGGTGTACCCTGGAAACACCATATATTTT
TRBV7-2,TRBJ2-1,-,-,CASSLLGGATEQFF,TGTGCCAGCAGCTTATTGGGGGGGGCCACTGAGCAGTTCTTC
TRBV10-3,TRBJ2-3,-,-,CAISASDTQYF,TGTGCCATCAGTGCTTCAGATACGCAGTATTTT
TRBV29-1,TRBJ1-2,-,-,CSDTDSNYGYTF,TGCAGCGATACGGACAGTAACTATGGCTACACCTTC
TRBV29-1,TRBJ2-6,-,-,CSVDIGYSGANVLTF,TGCAGCGTCGATATCGGGTACTCTGGGGCCAACGTCCTGACTTTC
TRBV5-4,TRBJ2-1,-,-,CASSLDARGGSEQFF,TGTGCCAGCAGCTTGGACGCTCGGGGTGGAAGTGAGCAGTTCTTC
TRBV29-1,TRBJ2-1,-,TRBD1,CSTGQGYNEQFF,TGCAGCACCGGACAGGGTTACAATGAGCAGTTCTTC
TRBV30,TRBJ1-1,few,-,CAWSVQLGGEAFF,TGTGCCTGGAGTGTACAGTTGGGGGGTGAAGCTTTCTTT
TRBV11-2,TRBJ2-1,once,TRBD2,CASSLGGLAGLNEQFF,TGTGCCAGCAGCTTAGGTGGACTAGCGGGGCTTAATGAGCAGTTCTTC
TRBV6-1,TRBJ1-5,-,-,CASSHGLTSNQPQHF,TGTGCCAGCAGCCACGGACTTACTAGCAATCAGCCCCAGCATTTT
TRBV27,TRBJ1-1,-,TRBD1,CASSLGTGVLNTEAFF,TGTGCCAGCAGTCTCGGGACAGGGGTTTTGAACACTGAAGCTTTCTTT
TRBV4-1,TRBJ1-4,once,TRBD1,CASSQDRQGPRSEKLFF,TGCGCCAGCAGCCAAGATCGACAGGGACCCCGGTCGGAAAAACTGTTTTTT
TRBV6-1,TRBJ2-7,few,-,CASSVRRTNSSYEQYF,TGTGCCAGCAGTGTTAGGAGGACCAACAGCTCCTACGAGCAGTACTTC
TRBV6-1,TRBJ1-1,-,-,CASRGTLNTEAFF,TGTGCCAGCAGGGGGACTCTGAACACTGAAGCTTTCTTT
TRBV7-6,TRBJ2-1,-,TRBD2,CASSLEPGLSNEQFF,TGTGCCAGCAGCTTAGAGCCGGGACTATCCAATGAGCAGTTCTTC
TRBV5-1,TRBJ1-6,-,-,CASSLMGSPLHF,TGCGCCAGCAGCTTAATGGGCTCACCCCTCCACTTT
TRBV4-1,TRBJ1-3,-,TRBD1,CASSRGQGAAGNTIYF,TGCGCCAGCAGTCGGGGACAGGGGGCGGCTGGAAACACCATATATTTT
TRBV28,TRBJ1-2,-,-,CASSLWSQGTRGYTF,TGTGCCAGCAGTTTATGGAGCCAGGGGACGCGAGGCTACACCTTC
TRBV28,TRBJ2-7,-,TRBD1,CASSLPRRGPYEQYF,TGTGCCAGCAGTTTACCCCGCAGGGGGCCCTACGAGCAGTACTTC
TRBV10-3,TRBJ2-7,-,TRBD2,CAIRRAGGPWEQYF,TGTGCCATCAGGAGAGCGGGAGGGCCTTGGGAGCAGTACTTC
TRBV2,TRBJ2-1,-,TRBD2,CASSVAGVAGNEQFF,TGTGCCAGCAGTGTTGCGGGAGTGGCGGGCAATGAGCAGTTCTTC
TRBV30,TRBJ2-7,-,-,CAWSVGVYEQYF,TGTGCCTGGAGTGTCGGTGTCTACGAGCAGTACTTC
TRBV27,TRBJ2-7,-,TRBD2,CASSLAGGPGQYF,TGTGCCAGCAGTTTAGCGGGGGGCCCCGGGCAGTACTTC
TRBV5-6,TRBJ2-7,-,TRBD2,CASTPGTSAYEQYF,TGTGCCAGCACCCCCGGGACTAGCGCCTACGAGCAGTACTTC
TRBV2,TRBJ2-5,-,-,CASSHDSPEGTQYF,TGTGCCAGCAGTCACGACTCCCCCGAGGGGACCCAGTACTTC
TRBV11-2,TRBJ2-5,once,-,CASSLDRETQYF,TGTGCCAGCAGCTTAGATCGGGAGACCCAGTACTTC
TRBV28,TRBJ2-1,-,TRBD2,CASSLYTPPRTSPNEQFF,TGTGCCAGCAGTTTATATACCCCGCCGAGGACTAGCCCCAATGAGCAGTTCTTC
TRBV5-1,TRBJ1-5,-,-,CASSLELLNQPQHF,TGCGCCAGCAGCTTGGAGCTGCTCAATCAGCCCCAGCATTTT
TRBV4-1,TRBJ2-7,once,TRBD1,CASSQGDRGWYEQYF,TGCGCCAGCAGCCAAGGAGACAGGGGATGGTACGAGCAGTACTTC
TRBV11-2,TRBJ2-7,-,-,CASSLQGGSSYEQYF,TGTGCCAGCAGCTTACAGGGGGGCAGCTCCTACGAGCAGTACTTC
TRBV28,TRBJ1-4,-,-,CASRNRQANNFLFF,TGTGCCAGCAGAAACAGACAGGCCAACAACTTCCTGTTTTTT
TRBV5-4,TRBJ2-1,-,-,CASSLTSSYNEQFF,TGTGCCAGCAGCTTGACTAGCTCCTACAATGAGCAGTTCTTC
TRBV27,TRBJ2-1,-,TRBD1,CASSFIPGQVAYYNEQFF,TGTGCCAGCAGTTTCATCCCGGGACAGGTAGCTTACTACAATGAGCAGTTCTTC
TRBV7-2,TRBJ2-2,once,TRBD2,CASSFTGTSGTGELFF,TGTGCCAGCAGCTTCACCGGGACTAGCGGCACCGGGGAGCTGTTTTTT
TRBV18,TRBJ2-7,-,TRBD1,CASSPGQIYEQYF,TGTGCCAGCTCGCCGGGACAGATCTACGAGCAGTACTTC
TRBV7-3,TRBJ2-2,-,TRBD2,CASSSPGLAGAHTGELFF,TGTGCCAGCAGCTCCCCGGGACTAGCGGGAGCCCACACCGGGGAGCTGTTTTTT